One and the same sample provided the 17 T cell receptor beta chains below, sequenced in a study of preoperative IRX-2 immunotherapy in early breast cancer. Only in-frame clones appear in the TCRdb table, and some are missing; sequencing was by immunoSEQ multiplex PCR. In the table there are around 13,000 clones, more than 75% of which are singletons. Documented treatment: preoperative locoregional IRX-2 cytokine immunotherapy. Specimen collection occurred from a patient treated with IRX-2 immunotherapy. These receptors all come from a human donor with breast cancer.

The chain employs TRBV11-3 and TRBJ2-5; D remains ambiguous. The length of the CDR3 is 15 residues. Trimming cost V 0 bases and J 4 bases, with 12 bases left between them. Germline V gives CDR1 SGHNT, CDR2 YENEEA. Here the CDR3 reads CASSLDLGFGETQYF. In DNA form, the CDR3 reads TGTGCCAGCAGCTTAGATCTTGGGTTTGGAGAGACCCAGTACTTC.

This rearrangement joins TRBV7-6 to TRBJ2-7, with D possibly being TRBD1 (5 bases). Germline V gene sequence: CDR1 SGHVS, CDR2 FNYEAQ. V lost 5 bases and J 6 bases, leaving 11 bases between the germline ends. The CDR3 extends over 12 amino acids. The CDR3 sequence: CASSGIRGEQYV. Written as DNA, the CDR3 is TGTGCCAGCAGCGGGATTAGGGGCGAGCAGTACGTC.

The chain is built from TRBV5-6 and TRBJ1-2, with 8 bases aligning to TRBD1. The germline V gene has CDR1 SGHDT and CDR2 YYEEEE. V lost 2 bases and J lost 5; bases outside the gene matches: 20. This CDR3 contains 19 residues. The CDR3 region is CASSFVFRGRGQEGYGYTF. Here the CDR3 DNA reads TGTGCCAGCAGCTTCGTCTTTCGGGGCAGGGGGCAAGAGGGATATGGCTACACCTTC. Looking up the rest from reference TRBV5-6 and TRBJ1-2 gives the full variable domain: DAGVTQSPTHLIKTRGQQVTLRCSPKSGHDTVSWYQQALGQGPQFIFQYYEEEERQRGNFPDRFSGHQFPNYSSELNVNALLLGDSALYLCASSFVFRGRGQEGYGYTFGSGTRLTVV.

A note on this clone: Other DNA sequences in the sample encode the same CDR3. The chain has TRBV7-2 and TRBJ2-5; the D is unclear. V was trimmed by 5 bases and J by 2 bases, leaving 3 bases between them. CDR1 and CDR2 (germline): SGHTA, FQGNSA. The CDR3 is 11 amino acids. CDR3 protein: CASSLQETQYF. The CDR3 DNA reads TGTGCCAGCAGCCTTCAAGAGACCCAGTACTTC.

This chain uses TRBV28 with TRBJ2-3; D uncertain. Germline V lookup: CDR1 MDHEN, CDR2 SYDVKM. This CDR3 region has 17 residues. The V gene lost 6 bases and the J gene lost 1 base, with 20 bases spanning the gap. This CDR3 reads CASSSRTVWRGTDTQYF. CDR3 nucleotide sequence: TGTGCCAGCAGCTCGAGGACCGTTTGGAGAGGCACAGATACGCAGTATTTT.

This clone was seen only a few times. The DNA of the CDR3 is TGTGCCAGCAGTCAGGAGCCTAGCACAGATACGCAGTATTTT. It yields the protein CASSQEPSTDTQYF. The rearrangement uses TRBV6-1 and TRBJ2-3; no firm D call. Germline values: CDR1 MNHNS, CDR2 SASEGT. V lost 5 bases and J lost 0, with 9 bases in between. The CDR3 loop spans 14 amino acids.

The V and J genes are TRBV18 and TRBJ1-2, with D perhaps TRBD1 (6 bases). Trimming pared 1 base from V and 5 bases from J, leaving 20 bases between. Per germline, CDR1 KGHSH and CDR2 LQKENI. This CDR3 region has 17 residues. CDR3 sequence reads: CASSPRGPGAFVYGYTF. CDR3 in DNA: TGTGCCAGCTCACCACGAGGTCCAGGGGCGTTTGTATATGGCTACACCTTC. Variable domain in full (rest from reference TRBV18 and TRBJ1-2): NAGVMQNPRHLVRRRGQEARLRCSPMKGHSHVYWYRQLPEEGLKFMVYLQKENIIDESGMPKERFSAEFPKEGPSILRIQQVVRGDSAAYFCASSPRGPGAFVYGYTFGSGTRLTVV.

The CDR3 nucleotides are TGTGCTAGTGGTTTCCGCACATCAGGGGATAGCTACACCTTC. This gives the protein CASGFRTSGDSYTF. The chain uses TRBV12-5 and TRBJ1-2, with D tentatively TRBD1 (6 bases). This CDR3 region has 14 residues. Per germline, CDR1 LGHNT and CDR2 FRNRAP. V lost 3 bases and J 9 bases, leaving 17 bases between the germline ends. Complete variable domain (other parts from reference TRBV12-5 and TRBJ1-2): DARVTQTPRHKVTEMGQEVTMRCQPILGHNTVFWYRQTMMQGLELLAYFRNRAPLDDSGMPKDRFSAEMPDATLATLKIQPSEPRDSAVYFCASGFRTSGDSYTFGSGTRLTVV.

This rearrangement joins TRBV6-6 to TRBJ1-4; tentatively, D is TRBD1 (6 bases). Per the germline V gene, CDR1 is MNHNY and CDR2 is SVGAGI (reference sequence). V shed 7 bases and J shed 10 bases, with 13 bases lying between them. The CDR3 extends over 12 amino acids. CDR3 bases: TGTGCCAGCACGGCGGGACAAGGAAAACTGTTTTTT. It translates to CASTAGQGKLFF.

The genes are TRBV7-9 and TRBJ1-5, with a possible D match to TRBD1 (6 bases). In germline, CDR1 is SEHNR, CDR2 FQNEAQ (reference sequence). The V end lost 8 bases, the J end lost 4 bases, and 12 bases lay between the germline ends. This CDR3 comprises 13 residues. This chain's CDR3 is CASVGGPNQPQHF. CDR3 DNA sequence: TGTGCCAGCGTTGGGGGGCCGAATCAGCCCCAGCATTTT.

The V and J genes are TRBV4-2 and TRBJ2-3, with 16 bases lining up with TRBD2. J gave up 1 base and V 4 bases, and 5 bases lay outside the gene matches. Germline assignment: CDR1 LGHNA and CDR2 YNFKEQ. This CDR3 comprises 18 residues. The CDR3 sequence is CASSPGTSGGAGTDTQYF. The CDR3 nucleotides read TGTGCCAGCAGCCCGGGGACTAGCGGGGGGGCCGGCACAGATACGCAGTATTTT.

CDR3 sequence: CAISESGWKGIKSYTF. The CDR3 DNA reads as TGTGCCATCAGTGAGTCGGGTTGGAAGGGGATCAAGAGCTACACCTTC. The rearrangement links TRBV10-3 to TRBJ1-2, with D possibly TRBD1 on 5 matching bases. Germline assignment: CDR1 ENHRY and CDR2 SYGVKD. CDR3 length: 16 residues. Between the trimmed V and J ends, which lost 0 bases and 9 bases, there was a span of 20 bases.

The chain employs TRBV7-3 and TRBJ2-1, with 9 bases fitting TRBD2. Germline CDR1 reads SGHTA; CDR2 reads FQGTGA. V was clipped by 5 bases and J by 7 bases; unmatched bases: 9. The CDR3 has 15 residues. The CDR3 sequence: CASSAGTSYGNEQFF. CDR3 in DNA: TGTGCCAGCAGCGCCGGGACTAGCTATGGGAATGAGCAGTTCTTC.

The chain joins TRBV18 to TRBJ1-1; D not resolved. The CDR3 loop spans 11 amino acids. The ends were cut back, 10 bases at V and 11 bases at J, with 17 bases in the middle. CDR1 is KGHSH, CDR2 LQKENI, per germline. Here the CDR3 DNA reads TGTGCCACCAGCGAGGAGAGGGAGGCTTTCTTT. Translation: CATSEEREAFF.

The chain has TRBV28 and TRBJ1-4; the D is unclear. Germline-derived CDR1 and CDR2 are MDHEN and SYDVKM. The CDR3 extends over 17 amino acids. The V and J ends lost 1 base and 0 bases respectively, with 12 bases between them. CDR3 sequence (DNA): TGTGCCAGCAGTTTATTGTCAGGAGCCGCAACTAATGAAAAACTGTTTTTT. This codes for CASSLLSGAATNEKLFF.

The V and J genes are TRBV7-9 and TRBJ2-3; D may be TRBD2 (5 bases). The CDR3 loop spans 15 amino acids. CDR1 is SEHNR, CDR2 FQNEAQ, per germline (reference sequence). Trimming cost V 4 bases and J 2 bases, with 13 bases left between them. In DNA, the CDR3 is TGTGCCAGCAGCTACGGACTTGCCAACACAGATACGCAGTATTTT. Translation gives CASSYGLANTDTQYF. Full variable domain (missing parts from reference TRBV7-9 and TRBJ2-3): DTGVSQNPRHKITKRGQNVTFRCDPISEHNRLYWYRQTLGQGPEFLTYFQNEAQLEKSRLLSDRFSAERPKGSFSTLEIQRTEQGDSAMYLCASSYGLANTDTQYFGPGTRLTVL.

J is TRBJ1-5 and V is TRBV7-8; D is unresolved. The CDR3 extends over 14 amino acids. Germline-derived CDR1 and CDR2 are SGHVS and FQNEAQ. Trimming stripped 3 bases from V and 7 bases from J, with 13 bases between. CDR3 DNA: TGTGCCAGCAGCTTCAGTCGGCTAGGGCAGCCCCAGCATTTT. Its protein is CASSFSRLGQPQHF.